This TCR beta chain came from a study of post-analysis software for immune sequencing data. Study information: The cohort encompassed relapsing-remitting, secondary progressive and progressive-relapsing multiple sclerosis disease courses.

Trimming took 2 bases from V and 7 from J, leaving 6 bases between them. This CDR3 is 12 amino acids long. In germline, CDR1 is KGHDR, CDR2 SFDVKD. Study-level findings and limits: Patients carried five TRBV segments more frequently than controls did, and TRBV5-6, TRBV5-1 and TRBV20-1 were among them. F measure grouped same-batch samples tightly together. Patients with multiple sclerosis recorded significantly lower normalized Chao1 diversity than controls, the study found.

Prepared libraries of TCR beta cDNA carried unique molecular identifiers. Each CDR3 protein is one row after TCRdb ran MiXCR on the PCR reads. The table has approximately 180,000 distinct CDR3 sequences, approximately 28% seen once. This clonotype has just a few counts. Its antigen remains unidentified. The sequence derives from a girl aged 10 to 17 with multiple sclerosis. V is TRBV24-1 and J is TRBJ2-3, with no clear D. Sequenced sample: blood. CDR3 amino acids: CATSDSAHTQYF. For the CDR3, the DNA is TGTGCCACCAGTGATTCCGCCCATACGCAGTATTTT.